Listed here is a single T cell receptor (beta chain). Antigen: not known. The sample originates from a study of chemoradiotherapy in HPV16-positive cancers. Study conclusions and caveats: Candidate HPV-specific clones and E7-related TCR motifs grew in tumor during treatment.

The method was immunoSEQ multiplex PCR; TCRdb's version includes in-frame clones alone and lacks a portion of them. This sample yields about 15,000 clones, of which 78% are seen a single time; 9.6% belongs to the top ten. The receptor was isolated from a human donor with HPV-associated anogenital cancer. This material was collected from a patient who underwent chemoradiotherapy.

CDR3 nucleotides: TGTGCCAGCAGGGGACAGGGGTATGGCTACACCTTC. It codes for CASRGQGYGYTF. The chain uses TRBV2 and TRBJ1-2, with TRBD1 matching over 10 bases. CDR1 and CDR2 from the germline V gene are SNHLY and FYNNEI. V dropped 6 bases and J dropped 5; count of bases not matched to a gene: 0. This CDR3 has 12 amino acids.